The table lists the clone carrying this TCR beta chain with many counts. These data come from a study of response to subunit inactivated influenza vaccine. TCRdb processed the RT-PCR reads anew with MiXCR; each CDR3 protein has one entry. The sample has more than 150,000 distinct CDR3 sequences; approximately 9.2% are singletons. The sequences come from non-naive T cells sorted from PBMCs, collected on the day of vaccination. This TCR came from a man aged 50-60 years who received an inactivated influenza vaccine.

This CDR3 reads CSIRQSPETQYF. The CDR3 bases are TGCAGCATTAGACAGAGCCCAGAGACCCAGTACTTC. The V and J genes are TRBV29-1 and TRBJ2-5, with D possibly TRBD1 on 5 matching bases. V was cut by 8 bases and J by 4 bases, with 14 bases left in between. The CDR3 extends over 12 amino acids. Per the germline V gene, CDR1 is SQVTM and CDR2 is ANQGSEA.